The next 19 T cell receptor beta chains were all read from a single sample in a study of control samples from healthy donors and cancer patients. Generated by immunoSEQ multiplex PCR, the TCRdb table keeps only in-frame clones and is missing some. The sample includes approximately 130,000 clones, approximately 90% of them seen just once. The sample consisted of blood. Receptors originate from a man younger than 45 in good health.

This clone has just one count. The rearrangement uses TRBV13 and TRBJ1-3, with 8 bases fitting TRBD1. The V gene end was trimmed by 5 bases and the J gene end by 2 bases; junction bases not matched to a gene: 8. CDR3 length: 16 amino acids. The germline V gene encodes CDR1 PRHDT and CDR2 FYEKMQ (reference sequence). The CDR3 region is CASSGQGLVAGNTIYF. As DNA, the CDR3 is TGTGCCAGCAGCGGACAGGGATTGGTGGCTGGAAACACCATATATTTT. The full variable domain, completed using reference TRBV13 and TRBJ1-3, is AAGVIQSPRHLIKEKRETATLKCYPIPRHDTVYWYQQGPGQDPQFLISFYEKMQSDKGSIPDRFSAQQFSDYHSELNMSSLELGDSALYFCASSGQGLVAGNTIYFGEGSWLTVV.

This clone was picked up a small number of times. The chain uses TRBV4-1 and TRBJ1-3, with no clear D. CDR3 length: 16 residues. The V and J ends lost 1 base and 0 bases respectively, with 10 bases between them. CDR1 and CDR2 from the germline V gene are MGHRA and YSYEKL. The CDR3 DNA follows: TGCGCCAGCAGCCAAGGGACGAGCATCTCTGGAAACACCATATATTTT. It translates to CASSQGTSISGNTIYF.

The J gene is TRBJ1-1, the V gene TRBV10-1; tentative D call: TRBD1 (5 bases). Trimming removed 2 bases from V and 1 base from J, with 5 bases in between. The CDR3 length is 13 residues. The germline V gene encodes CDR1 WNHNN and CDR2 SYGVQD (reference sequence). The CDR3, as DNA: TGCGCCAGCAGTGAGCAGGGGAACACTGAAGCTTTCTTT. This codes for CASSEQGNTEAFF.

On this clone itself: This CDR3 is also generated by other DNA sequences in the sample. The chain carries TRBV20-1 and TRBJ1-5, with unresolved D. This CDR3 contains 11 residues. Trimming took 6 bases from V and 4 from J, leaving 7 bases between them. Germline V CDR1 and CDR2: DFQATT, SNEGSKA (reference sequence). The CDR3 loop reads CSARDNQPQHF. CDR3 in DNA: TGCAGTGCGAGGGATAATCAGCCCCAGCATTTT.

The chain recombines TRBV5-5 with TRBJ1-1; the D is unclear. V shed 4 bases and J shed 1 base, with 8 bases lying between them. Germline lookup yields CDR1 SGHKS and CDR2 YYEKEE (reference sequence). This CDR3 region has 13 residues. The DNA for the CDR3 is TGTGCCAGCAGCACCGCGAGGAACACTGAAGCTTTCTTT. Translated, it gives CASSTARNTEAFF.

The rearrangement uses TRBV2 and TRBJ2-1; 14 bases are shared with TRBD2. The CDR3 is made up of 13 amino acids. Unmatched junction bases numbered 4, after V lost 9 bases and J lost 9 bases. Germline values: CDR1 SNHLY, CDR2 FYNNEI. The CDR3 is CASSTSGGVEQFF. The DNA for the CDR3 is TGTGCCAGTTCGACTAGCGGGGGGGTTGAGCAGTTCTTC.

The rearrangement links TRBV7-8 to TRBJ1-5, with 7 nucleotides matching TRBD1. This CDR3 has 15 residues. The junction had 7 bases not matched to a gene; V was cut back by 5 bases and J by 3 bases. Germline values: CDR1 SGHVS, CDR2 FQNEAQ. This CDR3 is CASSVRGGFNQPQHF. The CDR3 DNA reads as TGTGCCAGCAGCGTAAGAGGGGGCTTCAATCAGCCCCAGCATTTT.

V is TRBV6-5 and J is TRBJ2-1; no clear D. The CDR3 covers 14 residues. V shed 5 bases and J shed 1 base, with 9 bases lying between them. The germline gives CDR1 MNHEY, CDR2 SVGAGI. The CDR3 DNA sequence: TGTGCCAGCAGTAGGTCCAGTTCCTACAATGAGCAGTTCTTC. Its translation: CASSRSSSYNEQFF.

This clone was observed once. This chain connects TRBV4-2 to TRBJ1-5; weak D call: TRBD1 (6 bases). The CDR3 has 15 residues. V gave up 1 base and J gave up 6 bases, with 13 bases separating them. The germline CDR1 and CDR2 sequences are LGHNA and YNFKEQ. In DNA form, the CDR3 reads TGTGCCAGCAGCCAAGTAGGGGGTTCGTCTCAGCCCCAGCATTTT. This codes for CASSQVGGSSQPQHF.

This sequence joins TRBV10-1 and TRBJ2-2; D tentatively fits TRBD1 or TRBD2 (5 bases each). The V and J ends lost 2 bases and 0 bases respectively, with 16 bases between them. The CDR3 is made up of 18 amino acids. Germline V lookup: CDR1 WNHNN, CDR2 SYGVQD (reference sequence). The CDR3, as DNA: TGCGCCAGCAGTGAGAACTTACCGGGACCGACGAACACCGGGGAGCTGTTTTTT. Amino acids: CASSENLPGPTNTGELFF.

The CDR3 sequence: CASSPGDWTYEQYF. The CDR3 bases are TGTGCCAGCAGCCCCGGGGACTGGACCTACGAGCAGTACTTC. This chain connects TRBV9 to TRBJ2-7, with a tentative D call TRBD2 (6 bases). Trimming stripped 4 bases from V and 2 bases from J, with 13 bases between. The CDR3 length is 14 residues. Germline V CDR1 and CDR2: SGDLS, YYNGEE.

The CDR3 DNA is TGTGCCAGCAGCCAGGACCCGTCCGCTTACAATGAGCAGTTCTTC. Amino acid sequence: CASSQDPSAYNEQFF. J is TRBJ2-1 and V is TRBV3-1 (or the pseudogene TRBV3-2); D remains ambiguous. Trimming removed 3 bases at V and 4 bases at J, with 13 bases between. Germline values: CDR1 LGHDT, CDR2 YNNKEL (reference sequence). The CDR3 sequence is 15 residues long.

This clone was counted only a few times. The V call is TRBV12-3 or TRBV12-4, the J call TRBJ1-6; a weak D match, TRBD1 (5 bases). Trimming shortened V by 4 bases and J by 11 bases, and 9 bases separated the two germline ends. The CDR3 spans 12 residues. CDR3 nucleotides: TGTGCCAGCAGTTACGCGGGGGCACCCCTCCACTTT. This codes for CASSYAGAPLHF.

The rearrangement joins TRBV5-1 to TRBJ2-7; 7 positions agree with TRBD1. The CDR3 runs to 14 residues. Per germline, CDR1 SGHRS and CDR2 YFSETQ. V trimming: 1 base; J trimming: 6 bases; junction bases outside the gene matches: 7. The CDR3 loop reads CASSLTTGSSEQYV. Here the CDR3 DNA reads TGCGCCAGCAGCTTGACGACAGGGTCTAGCGAGCAGTACGTC.

V and J are TRBV20-1 and TRBJ2-5, with D uncertain. Germline lookup yields CDR1 DFQATT and CDR2 SNEGSKA (reference sequence). The CDR3 consists of 11 residues. The V end lost 3 bases, the J end lost 1 base, and 3 bases lay between the germline ends. The DNA for the CDR3 is TGCAGTGCTAGCGGCCAAGAGACCCAGTACTTC. This gives the protein CSASGQETQYF.

The gene calls are TRBV7-2 and TRBJ1-4; 9 positions match TRBD1. Trimming removed 5 bases from V and 4 bases from J; junction bases left unmatched: 8. The CDR3 covers 16 residues. CDR1 and CDR2 (germline): SGHTA, FQGNSA. The CDR3 reads CASSPKTGGFNEKLFF. CDR3 sequence (DNA): TGTGCCAGCAGCCCCAAGACAGGGGGATTTAATGAAAAACTGTTTTTT.

The genes are TRBV29-1 and TRBJ1-1; D is unclear. V dropped 5 bases and J dropped 3 bases, with 10 bases sitting between them. This CDR3 comprises 12 residues. The germline V gene has CDR1 SQVTM and CDR2 ANQGSEA. The CDR3 nucleotides read TGCAGCGTTCCACTCGTCGACACTGAAGCTTTCTTT. It is translated as CSVPLVDTEAFF.

V usage is TRBV5-1 and J usage is TRBJ1-3; TRBD1 matches 10 bases. Trimming at V came to 3 bases and at J to 4 bases, leaving 4 bases not matched to a gene. CDR3 length: 15 residues. Germline CDR1 SGHRS, CDR2 YFSETQ. In DNA form, the CDR3 reads TGCGCCAGCAGCTCGGGACAGGGGAGAGGAAACACCATATATTTT. Amino acid sequence: CASSSGQGRGNTIYF.

J is TRBJ1-2 and V is TRBV24-1, with D unclear. CDR1 is KGHDR, CDR2 SFDVKD, per germline. The ends were cut back, 3 bases at V and 3 bases at J, with 7 bases in the middle. The CDR3 length is 13 residues. This CDR3 reads CATSDGGYYGYTF. The CDR3 nucleotides are TGTGCCACCAGTGATGGCGGATACTATGGCTACACCTTC.